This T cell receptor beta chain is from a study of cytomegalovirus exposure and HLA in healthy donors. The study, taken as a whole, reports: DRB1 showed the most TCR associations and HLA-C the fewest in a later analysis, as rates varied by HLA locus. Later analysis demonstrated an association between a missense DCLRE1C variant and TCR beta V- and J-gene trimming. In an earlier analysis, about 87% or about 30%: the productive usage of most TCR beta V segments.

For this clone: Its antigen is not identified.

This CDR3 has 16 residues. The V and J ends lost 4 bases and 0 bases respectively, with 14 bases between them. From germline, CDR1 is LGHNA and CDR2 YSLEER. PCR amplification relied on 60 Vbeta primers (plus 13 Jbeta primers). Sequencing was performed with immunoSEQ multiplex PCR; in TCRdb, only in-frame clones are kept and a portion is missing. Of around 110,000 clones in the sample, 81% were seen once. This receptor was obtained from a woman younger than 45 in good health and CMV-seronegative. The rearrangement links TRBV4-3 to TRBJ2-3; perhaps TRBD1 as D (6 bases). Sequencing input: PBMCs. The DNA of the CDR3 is TGCGCCAGCAGCCCATCACGGGGACAAAGCACAGATACGCAGTATTTT. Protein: CASSPSRGQSTDTQYF.